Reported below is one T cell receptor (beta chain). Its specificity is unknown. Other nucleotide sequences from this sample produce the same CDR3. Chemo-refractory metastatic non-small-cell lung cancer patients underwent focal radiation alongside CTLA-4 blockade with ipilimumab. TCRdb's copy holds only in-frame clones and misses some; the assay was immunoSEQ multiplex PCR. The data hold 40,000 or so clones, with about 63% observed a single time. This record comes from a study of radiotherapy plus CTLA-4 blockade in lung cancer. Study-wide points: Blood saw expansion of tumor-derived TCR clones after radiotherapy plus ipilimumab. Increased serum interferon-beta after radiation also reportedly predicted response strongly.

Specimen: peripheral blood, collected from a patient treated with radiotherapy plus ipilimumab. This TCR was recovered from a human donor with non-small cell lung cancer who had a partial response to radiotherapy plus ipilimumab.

CDR3 residues: CASSPSGTGTSPLHF. The CDR3 DNA is TGTGCCAGCAGCCCAAGCGGGACAGGAACTTCTCCCCTCCACTTT. The V call is TRBV14, the J call TRBJ1-6; 8 bases match TRBD1. With 4 bases clipped from V and 13 bases from J, the junction kept 12 bases outside the gene matches. The CDR3 is made up of 15 amino acids. Germline CDR1 is SGHDN and CDR2 is FVKESK.